This TCR beta chain was documented in a study of CD8+CD57+ T cells in acquired aplastic anemia. About the research overall: Mean DNA quantity obtained from sorted CD4+ and CD8+ cells was 3 to 3.5 ug. Study-wide results and limits: Patients and controls shared 25 to 30 CD8+ CDR3 sequences, which appeared highly expressed in patients and within their immunodominant clones.

Genomic DNA provided the template from which TCR beta VDJ and CDR3 profiles were obtained. TCRdb analysed the reads with MiXCR anew, one entry per CDR3 protein. The sample lists some 410,000 distinct CDR3 sequences, about 70% occurring once. Regarding this clonotype: What it binds is not known.

CDR3 length equals 13 residues. The J segment lost 11 bases and the V segment lost 4 bases, leaving 2 bases of the junction unmatched. Germline V gene data show CDR1 as KGHDR and CDR2 as SFDVKD. The sequence was obtained from a human donor in good health, serving as a control. The chain combines TRBV24-1 with TRBJ2-3; 13 bases align to TRBD2. The sequenced material came from sorted CD4+, CD8+, or CD8+CD57+ T cells (not recorded which) from PBMCs. Written as DNA, the CDR3 is TGTGCCACCAGTGACGGGACTAGCGGGGTGCAGTATTTT. Translation gives CATSDGTSGVQYF.